The next 2 T cell receptor beta chains were all read from a single sample in a study of blood T cells in healthy people across ages. A second about 7 to 11 cycle PCR used barcoded and J-beta primers. TCRdb analysed the 5' RACE reads with MiXCR anew, one entry per CDR3 protein. The sample records about 640,000 distinct CDR3 sequences, around 43% being singletons. Sequenced input: blood. The origin of the receptors is a man older than 75 in good health.

The chain links TRBV7-8 to TRBJ2-7; 9 nucleotides match TRBD2. Germline assignment: CDR1 SGHVS and CDR2 FQNEAQ. The CDR3 extends over 17 amino acids. The junction had 17 bases not matched to a gene; V was cut back by 5 bases and J by 6 bases. CDR3 nucleotide sequence: TGTGCCAGCAGCGTCGATTCGGGACGAGCGGGAGGAACCGAGCAGTACTTC. It yields the protein CASSVDSGRAGGTEQYF.

There are a few counts of this clonotype. This rearrangement joins TRBV27 to TRBJ1-5; 8 bases are a match to TRBD1. The J segment lost 5 bases and the V segment lost 5 bases, leaving 8 bases of the junction unmatched. This CDR3 is 15 amino acids long. CDR1 is MNHEY and CDR2 is SMNVEV in the germline V gene (reference sequence). DNA for the CDR3: TGTGCCAGCAGTGCCGACAGGGGTAGGGATCAGCCCCAGCATTTT. It encodes CASSADRGRDQPQHF.